This TCR beta chain originates from a study of radiotherapy plus CTLA-4 blockade in lung cancer. The junction had 5 bases not matched to a gene; V was cut back by 0 bases and J by 0 bases. Germline lookup yields CDR1 SGHAT and CDR2 FQNNGV. The CDR3 totals 18 residues. This table comes from immunoSEQ multiplex PCR, and its TCRdb copy is limited to in-frame clones, with some not included. The sample lists tens of thousands of clones, over 75% seen once, with 35% to 45% in the top ten. V and J are TRBV11-2 and TRBJ2-3; TRBD2 aligns across 11 bases. This clonotype was sampled from a human donor with non-small cell lung cancer that progressed on radiotherapy plus ipilimumab. Source: peripheral blood, taken from a patient treated with radiotherapy plus ipilimumab. The CDR3: CASSLELAGGPSTDTQYF. The CDR3 region has the DNA TGTGCCAGCAGCTTAGAGCTAGCGGGAGGCCCTAGCACAGATACGCAGTATTTT. The complete variable domain, with remaining parts taken from reference TRBV11-2 and TRBJ2-3, reads EAGVAQSPRYKIIEKRQSVAFWCNPISGHATLYWYQQILGQGPKLLIQFQNNGVVDDSQLPKDRFSAERLKGVDSTLKIQPAKLEDSAVYLCASSLELAGGPSTDTQYFGPGTRLTVL.